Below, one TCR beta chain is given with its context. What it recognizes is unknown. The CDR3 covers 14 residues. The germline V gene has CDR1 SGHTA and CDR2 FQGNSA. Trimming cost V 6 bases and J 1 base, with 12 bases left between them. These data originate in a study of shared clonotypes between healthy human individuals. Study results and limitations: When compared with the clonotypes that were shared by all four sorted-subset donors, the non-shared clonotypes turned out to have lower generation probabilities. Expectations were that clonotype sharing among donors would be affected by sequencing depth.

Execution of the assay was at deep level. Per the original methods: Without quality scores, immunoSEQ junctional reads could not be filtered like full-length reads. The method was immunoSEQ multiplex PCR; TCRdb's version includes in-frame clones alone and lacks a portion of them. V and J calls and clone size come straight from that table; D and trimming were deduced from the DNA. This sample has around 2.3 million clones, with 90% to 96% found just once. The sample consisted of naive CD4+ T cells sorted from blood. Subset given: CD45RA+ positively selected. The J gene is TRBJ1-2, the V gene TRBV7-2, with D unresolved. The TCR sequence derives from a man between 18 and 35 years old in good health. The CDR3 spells CASRQTTLNYGYTF. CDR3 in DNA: TGTGCCAGCAGACAGACCACCCTTAACTATGGCTACACCTTC.